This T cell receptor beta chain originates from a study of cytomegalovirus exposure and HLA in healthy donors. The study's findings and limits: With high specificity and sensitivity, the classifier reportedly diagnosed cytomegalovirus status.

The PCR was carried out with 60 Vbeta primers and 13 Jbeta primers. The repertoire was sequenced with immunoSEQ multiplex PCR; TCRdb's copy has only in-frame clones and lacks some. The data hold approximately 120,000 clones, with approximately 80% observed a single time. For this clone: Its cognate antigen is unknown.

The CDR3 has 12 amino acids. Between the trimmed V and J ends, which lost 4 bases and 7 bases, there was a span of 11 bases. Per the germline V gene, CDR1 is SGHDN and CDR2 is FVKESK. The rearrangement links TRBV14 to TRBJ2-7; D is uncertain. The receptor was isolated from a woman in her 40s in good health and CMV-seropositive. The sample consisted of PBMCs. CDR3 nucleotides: TGTGCCAGCAGCCTCCCTTTTTTGGAGCAGTACTTC. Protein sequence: CASSLPFLEQYF.